This T cell receptor (beta chain) was sequenced in a study of metastatic and nonmetastatic thyroid tumors. Across the whole study: Repertoire data that came from the blood and tumor or nodule tissue of malignant and benign thyroid patients were compared.

In the study's own analysis: Clinicopathological groups differed in CDR3, with these differences serving to build a distant-metastasis classifier for papillary thyroid cancer. MiXCR was used by TCRdb to re-call the PCR reads. For this entry, the V and J calls and clone size follow TCRdb and not the study's own pipeline. Of over 15,000 clones listed, roughly 29% are singletons. Relative to its sample, this clone is medium-sized. The CDR3 is 15 amino acids. Deletions cut 5 bases from V and 0 bases from J, with 12 bases between. Patients had received no treatment of any kind before thyroid surgery. This TCR was sampled from a female donor with papillary thyroid cancer or a benign thyroid nodule (not recorded which). Some clones in this sample may be carry-over from other donors' samples. The chain has TRBV12-3 or TRBV12-4 and TRBJ2-3; D not certain. Material: blood. This CDR3 reads CASSRSLDSTDTQYF. The CDR3 DNA reads as TGTGCCAGCAGTAGAAGCCTAGACAGCACAGATACGCAGTATTTT.